Listed here are 21 T cell receptor beta chains from one sample, sequenced in a study of Ad26.COV2.S vaccination and SARS-CoV-2 variants (dated by TCRdb to the early 2020s). Libraries were constructed by the immunoSEQ multiplex PCR assay. TCRdb stores this immuneACCESS table with in-frame sequences only. Part of the clones is absent; in the studies checked, under half of the shortfall reflects unresolved V genes, and no reason is known for the rest. Within this sample are 400,000 to 500,000 clones, with nearly 90% of them counted one time only. About 2.5% of the sample is taken by the ten largest. The treatment or condition label on this specimen signifies: about 20 received Ad26.COV2.S at low or high dose, single or two shots; 5 received placebo; per-sample allocation not given. Repertoires of vaccine and placebo recipients were sequenced from samples collected on day 63 after the first injection.

The sample consisted of peripheral blood, taken in a trial of Ad26.COV2.S vaccine versus placebo. These receptors were collected from a person between 18 and 65 years old who received the Ad26.COV2.S COVID-19 vaccine or a placebo.

The chain links TRBV5-4 to TRBJ2-1; the D is unclear. Per germline, CDR1 SGHNT and CDR2 YYREEE (reference sequence). This CDR3 has 14 amino acids. The V end was cut by 4 bases, the J end by 9 bases, with 17 bases between. CDR3 sequence (DNA): TGTGCCAGCAGCCCCCCGCCTCCCCGTCCTGAGCAGTTCTTC. This encodes CASSPPPPRPEQFF.

The chain uses TRBV10-2 and TRBJ2-2; maybe TRBD2 (6 bases). This CDR3 contains 18 residues. Germline V gene lookup returns CDR1 WSHSY and CDR2 SAAADI. V gave up 0 bases and J gave up 1 base, with 15 bases separating them. The DNA of the CDR3 is TGCGCCAGCAGTGAGTCGTATCTTTGGGGGGAGAACACCGGGGAGCTGTTTTTT. It translates to CASSESYLWGENTGELFF.

The V gene is TRBV29-1, the J gene TRBJ1-2, with D unclear. The V end was cut by 6 bases, the J end by 2 bases, with 7 bases between. CDR3 length: 11 residues. Per germline, CDR1 SQVTM and CDR2 ANQGSEA. Written as DNA, the CDR3 is TGCAGCGTCCATGACAACTATGGCTACACCTTC. Amino acids: CSVHDNYGYTF.

This clone has a single count. The chain uses TRBV30 and TRBJ2-3, with D possibly TRBD2 on 6 matching bases. Trimming took off 3 bases at V and 2 bases at J, with 6 bases between the two ends. This CDR3 is built from 12 residues. Germline V CDR1 and CDR2: GTSNPN, SVGIG (reference sequence). CDR3: CAWRRDTDTQYF. CDR3 sequence (DNA): TGTGCCTGGAGGCGGGACACAGATACGCAGTATTTT.

This chain connects TRBV7-3 to TRBJ2-1; 10 positions agree with TRBD2. V dropped 4 bases and J dropped 6; count of bases not matched to a gene: 6. CDR1 is SGHTA and CDR2 is FQGTGA in the germline V gene. This CDR3 is 15 amino acids long. CDR3 DNA sequence: TGTGCCAGCAGCTCTCCCGGGACTAGCGTCAATGAGCAGTTCTTC. This sequence encodes CASSSPGTSVNEQFF.

V gene TRBV6-5 combines with J gene TRBJ1-2; tentative D call: TRBD1 (5 bases). The V end was cut by 2 bases, the J end by 0 bases, with 10 bases between. Germline CDR1 MNHEY, CDR2 SVGAGI. CDR3 size: 15 residues. CDR3 nucleotide sequence: TGTGCCAGCAGTTACCAGACAGTTTCTAACTATGGCTACACCTTC. Protein product: CASSYQTVSNYGYTF.

Notes on this clone: A junction end diverges from the germline sequence, so it may reflect a read error. The chain is built from TRBV4-3 and TRBJ1-4; no definite D call. This CDR3 spans 15 amino acids. Looked up from germline, CDR1 is LGHNA and CDR2 is YSLEER. The CDR3 loop is CASNQDYLGGGKLFF. Written as DNA, the CDR3 is TGCGCCAGCAACCAAGATTATTTGGGTGGAGGAAAACTGTTTTTT.

The CDR3 protein is CATSARTNTEAFF. CDR3 coding DNA: TGTGCCACCAGCGCAAGAACTAACACTGAAGCTTTCTTT. The chain joins TRBV15 to TRBJ1-1; D is ambiguous. Trimming removed 5 bases at V and 2 bases at J, with 9 bases between. The CDR3 has 13 amino acids. In germline, CDR1 is LNHNV, CDR2 YYDKDF (reference sequence).

This chain joins TRBV5-5 and TRBJ2-1; the D gene could be TRBD1 or TRBD2 (5 bases each). CDR3 size: 15 residues. The germline CDR1 and CDR2 sequences are SGHKS and YYEKEE (reference sequence). Between the trimmed V and J ends, which lost 5 bases and 3 bases, there was a span of 15 bases. The CDR3 here is CASRSGTRSYNEQFF. CDR3 nucleotides: TGTGCCAGCAGGTCCGGGACGAGAAGCTACAATGAGCAGTTCTTC. Full variable domain (missing parts from reference TRBV5-5 and TRBJ2-1): DAGVTQSPTHLIKTRGQQVTLRCSPISGHKSVSWYQQVLGQGPQFIFQYYEKEERGRGNFPDRFSARQFPNYSSELNVNALLLGDSALYLCASRSGTRSYNEQFFGPGTRLTVL.

The rearrangement joins TRBV30 to TRBJ2-1, with unresolved D. This CDR3 region has 16 residues. The germline CDR1 and CDR2 sequences are GTSNPN and SVGIG (reference sequence). Trimming took off 0 bases at V and 2 bases at J, with 14 bases between the two ends. The CDR3 loop reads CAWSVGVFGAYNEQFF. The CDR3 bases are TGTGCCTGGAGTGTAGGCGTCTTCGGCGCCTACAATGAGCAGTTCTTC.

Only one count was recorded for this clone. V and J are TRBV14 and TRBJ1-3; D may be TRBD1 (6 bases). Trimming pared 2 bases from V and 4 bases from J, leaving 9 bases between. CDR1 and CDR2 from the germline V gene are SGHDN and FVKESK. CDR3 length equals 14 residues. The CDR3: CASSQMDSGNTIYF. CDR3 bases: TGTGCCAGCAGCCAAATGGACAGCGGAAACACCATATATTTT.

The chain links TRBV19 to TRBJ2-5; D not certain. Looked up from germline, CDR1 is LNHDA and CDR2 is SQIVND (reference sequence). V was cut by 6 bases and J by 4 bases, with 12 bases left in between. The CDR3 loop spans 13 amino acids. The CDR3 DNA sequence: TGTGCCAGTAGCGAAGGGTTTAGAGAGACCCAGTACTTC. Amino acid sequence: CASSEGFRETQYF.

The rearrangement joins TRBV2 to TRBJ1-1; D may be TRBD1 (6 bases). The CDR3 has 13 amino acids. Germline V gives CDR1 SNHLY, CDR2 FYNNEI. Trimming took off 6 bases at V and 3 bases at J, with 11 bases between the two ends. The CDR3 spells CASSGGVDTEAFF. The CDR3 DNA reads TGTGCCAGCAGCGGGGGCGTCGACACTGAAGCTTTCTTT.

This chain connects TRBV6-6 to TRBJ1-6; 8 nucleotides agree with TRBD1. Per germline, CDR1 MNHNY and CDR2 SVGAGI (reference sequence). The CDR3 covers 13 residues. The junction had 5 bases not matched to a gene; V was cut back by 8 bases and J by 8 bases. CDR3 region: CASPDRAYSPLHF. The CDR3 region has the DNA TGTGCCAGCCCGGACAGGGCATATTCACCCCTCCACTTT.

V and J are TRBV27 and TRBJ2-3, with TRBD1 identical over 8 bases. The CDR3 sequence is 17 residues long. Trimming cost V 0 bases and J 4 bases; bases outside gene matches: 9. Looked up from germline, CDR1 is MNHEY and CDR2 is SMNVEV (reference sequence). CDR3 region: CASSLSRWQGAADTQYF. The DNA of the CDR3 is TGTGCCAGCAGTTTATCGAGGTGGCAGGGGGCGGCAGATACGCAGTATTTT.

V is TRBV21-1 and J is TRBJ2-3; the DNA was not used to check the table's D call, TRBD2. TRBV21-1 is an annotated pseudogene. The CDR3 runs to 14 residues. The CDR3 loop is CASSLTSGRDTQYF. In DNA form, the CDR3 reads TGTGCCAGCAGCCTGACTAGCGGGAGGGACACGCAGTATTTT.

This chain joins TRBV9 and TRBJ1-4, with 9 bases matching TRBD1. This CDR3 comprises 15 residues. Germline CDR1 and CDR2: SGDLS and YYNGEE. V gave up 4 bases and J gave up 3 bases; unmatched junction bases: 4. The chain's CDR3 is CASSFWTGANEKLFF. The CDR3 DNA sequence: TGTGCCAGCAGCTTTTGGACAGGGGCTAATGAAAAACTGTTTTTT.

Only a few counts were recorded for this clone. This chain connects TRBV7-9 to TRBJ2-4; 7 nucleotides agree with TRBD1. The length of the CDR3 is 17 residues. Germline V CDR1 and CDR2: SEHNR, FQNEAQ (reference sequence). V trimming: 5 bases; J trimming: 0 bases; junction bases outside the gene matches: 10. The CDR3 here is CASSPQLTGQAKNIQYF. DNA for the CDR3: TGTGCCAGCAGCCCCCAATTGACAGGGCAAGCCAAAAACATTCAGTACTTC.

The CDR3 sequence is CASSVVERDEQFF. The CDR3 region has the DNA TGTGCCAGCAGCGTAGTCGAGAGGGATGAGCAGTTCTTC. The chain is built from TRBV9 and TRBJ2-1; possible D gene TRBD2, 5 bases. There are 13 residues in the CDR3. The germline V and J ends were trimmed by 0 bases and 8 bases, with 9 bases remaining between them. Per the germline V gene, CDR1 is SGDLS and CDR2 is YYNGEE. The complete variable domain, with remaining parts taken from reference TRBV9 and TRBJ2-1, reads DSGVTQTPKHLITATGQRVTLRCSPRSGDLSVYWYQQSLDQGLQFLIQYYNGEERAKGNILERFSAQQFPDLHSELNLSSLELGDSALYFCASSVVERDEQFFGPGTRLTVL.

V and J are TRBV2 and TRBJ2-1; D is unresolved. The CDR3 totals 12 residues. Germline V CDR1 and CDR2: SNHLY, FYNNEI. V lost 6 bases and J lost 7, with 10 bases in between. CDR3 sequence: CASSVGYNEQFF. The CDR3 region has the DNA TGTGCCAGCAGCGTCGGATATAATGAGCAGTTCTTC.

The chain combines TRBV19 with TRBJ2-1; D uncertain. The ends were cut back, 5 bases at V and 8 bases at J, with 16 bases in the middle. CDR1 is LNHDA, CDR2 SQIVND, per germline (reference sequence). This CDR3 contains 14 residues. In DNA form, the CDR3 reads TGTGCCAGTAGTTCTACTACCCTTAGGGATGAGCAGTTCTTC. Residues: CASSSTTLRDEQFF.